This is a list of T cell receptor beta chains from one sample in a study of healthy donors' naive CD4 and CD8 T cells. TCRdb re-called the reads with MiXCR, one entry per CDR3 protein. In the table there are approximately 180,000 distinct CDR3 sequences, about 70% of which are singletons. Source material: naive CD4+ and CD8+ T cells sorted from blood, pooled from several donors. The receptors stem from a pool of human donors in good health; the sample pools cells from several healthy donors. Each CDR3 is given with its conserved first and last residue. The D gene is left open where the match is weak. Clone size is given for some rows only: seen once, a few or many times, or a class if the clone is expanded.

TRBD2,TRBJ2-2,TRBV29-1,.,TGCAGCATCAAAAGACTAGCGGGAGCCGGGGAGCTGTTTTTT,CSIKRLAGAGELFF
.,TRBJ2-7,TRBV24-1,.,TGTGCCACCAGTGATAACTCCGGGACACTATACGAGCAGTACTTC,CATSDNSGTLYEQYF
.,TRBJ1-5,TRBV29-1,.,TGCAGCGTTTCACAGGGAAGGGGTCAGCCCCAGCATTTT,CSVSQGRGQPQHF
.,TRBJ2-1,TRBV5-1,.,TGCGCCAGCAGCCCTGAACAGATACCTCGGAATGAGCAGTTCTTC,CASSPEQIPRNEQFF
.,TRBJ2-7,TRBV2,.,TGTGCCAGCAGTGACCTAACCCCCTACGAGCAGTACTTC,CASSDLTPYEQYF
.,TRBJ2-3,TRBV19,.,TGTGCCAGTAGTCCCCTCCGGCCGGGAAGCACAGATACGCAGTATTTT,CASSPLRPGSTDTQYF
TRBD2,TRBJ2-2,TRBV27,.,TGTGCCAGCAGTTCCCCTCTAGCGGGGCCGAACACCGGGGAGCTGTTTTTT,CASSSPLAGPNTGELFF
TRBD1,TRBJ1-5,TRBV20-1,.,TGCAGTGCTAGACCGGACAGGGTGGGCAATCAGCCCCAGCATTTT,CSARPDRVGNQPQHF
.,TRBJ2-5,TRBV18,few,TGTGCCAGCTCACCAGGATTGAAAGAGACCCAGTACTTC,CASSPGLKETQYF
.,TRBJ2-1,TRBV29-1,.,TGCAGCGCCCTCGGAGCGAGTGAGCAGTTCTTC,CSALGASEQFF
TRBD1,TRBJ2-3,TRBV5-1,.,TGCGCCAGCAGCCCGGGACAGGATAAAGATACGCAGTATTTT,CASSPGQDKDTQYF
.,TRBJ2-3,TRBV5-5,.,TGTGCCAGCAGCTTAAAAGGCAGTACGTGGCCAGATACGCAGTATTTT,CASSLKGSTWPDTQYF
TRBD2,TRBJ2-3,TRBV29-1,.,TGCAGCGTTGAAGATTGGGCTAGCGGGAGCACAGATACGCAGTATTTT,CSVEDWASGSTDTQYF
TRBD1,TRBJ1-2,TRBV5-1,.,TGCGCCAGCAGCCGGACAGGGGAAGAGGGCTACACCTTC,CASSRTGEEGYTF
TRBD1,TRBJ1-2,TRBV29-1,.,TGCAGCGTTTACACGTGGACAGGGGAAGACTATGGCTACACCTTC,CSVYTWTGEDYGYTF
TRBD2,TRBJ2-3,TRBV19,.,TGTGCCAGTAGTATAGGAGCGGGGGCGGGTACGCAGTATTTT,CASSIGAGAGTQYF
.,TRBJ1-1,TRBV29-1,.,TGCAGCGTTGGGACAGCGAACACTGAAGCTTTCTTT,CSVGTANTEAFF
.,TRBJ2-3,TRBV27,once,TGTGCCAGCAGTTTTTTGGGAGGTCCGCAGTATTTT,CASSFLGGPQYF
.,TRBJ2-7,TRBV29-1,.,TGCAGCGTGCGGACGGACCGCTACGAGCAGTACTTC,CSVRTDRYEQYF
.,TRBJ1-5,TRBV6-6,.,TGTGCCAGCAGTTGGACACCTATTAGCAATCAGCCCCAGCATTTT,CASSWTPISNQPQHF
.,TRBJ2-7,TRBV19,.,TGTGCCAGTAGTATCGGAGCGGCGGTAGGGCAGTACTTC,CASSIGAAVGQYF
.,TRBJ2-1,TRBV19,once,TGTGCCAGTAGCACCTCTTACGGGTACAATGAGCAGTTCTTC,CASSTSYGYNEQFF
.,TRBJ1-6,TRBV19,.,TGTGCCAGTAGTATCGGACAGCCTAATTCACCCCTCCACTTT,CASSIGQPNSPLHF
.,TRBJ2-6,TRBV29-1,few,TGCAGCGTCCGCGGGATCTCTGGGGCCAACGTCCTGACTTTC,CSVRGISGANVLTF
.,TRBJ2-7,TRBV5-5,.,TGTGCCAGCAGCTTGAGAGTGGGCCACGAGCAGTACTTC,CASSLRVGHEQYF
TRBD2,TRBJ2-7,TRBV19,.,TGTGCCAGTAGTATCGGGTGGAGCGGGGTCTACGAGCAGTACTTC,CASSIGWSGVYEQYF